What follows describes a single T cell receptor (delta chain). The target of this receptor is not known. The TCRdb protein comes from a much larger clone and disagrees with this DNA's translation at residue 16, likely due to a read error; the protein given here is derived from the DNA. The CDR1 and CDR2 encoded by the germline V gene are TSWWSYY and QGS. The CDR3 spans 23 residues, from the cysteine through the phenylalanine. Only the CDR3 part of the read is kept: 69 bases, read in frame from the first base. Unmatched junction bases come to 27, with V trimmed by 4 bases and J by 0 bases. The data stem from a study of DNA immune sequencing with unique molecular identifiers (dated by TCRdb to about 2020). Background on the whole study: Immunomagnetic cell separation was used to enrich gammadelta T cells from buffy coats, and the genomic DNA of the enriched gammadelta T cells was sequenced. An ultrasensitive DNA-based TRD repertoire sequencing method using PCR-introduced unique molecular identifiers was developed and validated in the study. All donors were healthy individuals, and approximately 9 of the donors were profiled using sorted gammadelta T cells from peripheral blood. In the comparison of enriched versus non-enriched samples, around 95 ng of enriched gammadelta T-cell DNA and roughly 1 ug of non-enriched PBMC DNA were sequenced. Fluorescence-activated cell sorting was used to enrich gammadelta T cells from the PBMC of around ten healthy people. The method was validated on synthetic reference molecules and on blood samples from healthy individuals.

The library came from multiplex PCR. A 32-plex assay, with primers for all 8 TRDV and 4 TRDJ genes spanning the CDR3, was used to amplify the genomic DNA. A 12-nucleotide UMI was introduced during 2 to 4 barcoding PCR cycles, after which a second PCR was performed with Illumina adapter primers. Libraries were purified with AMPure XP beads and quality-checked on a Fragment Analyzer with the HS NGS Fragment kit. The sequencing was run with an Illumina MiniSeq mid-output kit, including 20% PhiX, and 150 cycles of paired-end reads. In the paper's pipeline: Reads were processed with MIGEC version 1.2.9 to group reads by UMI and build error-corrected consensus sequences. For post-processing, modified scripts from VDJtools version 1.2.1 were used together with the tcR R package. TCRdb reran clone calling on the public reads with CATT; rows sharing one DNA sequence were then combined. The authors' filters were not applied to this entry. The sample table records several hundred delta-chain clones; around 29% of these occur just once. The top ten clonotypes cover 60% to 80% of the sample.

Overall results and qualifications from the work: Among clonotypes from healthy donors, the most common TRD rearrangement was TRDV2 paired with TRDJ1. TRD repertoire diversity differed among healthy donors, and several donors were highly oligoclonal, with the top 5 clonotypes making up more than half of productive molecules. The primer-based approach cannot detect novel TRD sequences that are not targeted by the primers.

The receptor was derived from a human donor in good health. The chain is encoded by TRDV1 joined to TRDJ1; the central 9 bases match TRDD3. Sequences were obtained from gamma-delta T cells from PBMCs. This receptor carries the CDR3 CALGGSRGYRGYAGTRYTDKLIF. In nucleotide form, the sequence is TGTGCTCTTGGGGGGTCGCGGGGCTATCGGGGATACGCGGGGACTAGGTACACCGATAAACTCATCTTT.